Sequencing of this TCR beta chain was carried out in a study of blood T cell repertoires in COVID-19 (TCRdb year 2020). Looking at the study overall: Collaborator samples came from the United States, Italy and Spain and covered acute and convalescent phases of COVID-19. The material from the prospective study consisted of cDNA or gDNA derived from T cells, B-cell-depleted T cells, or PBMCs. Deeply sampled blood TCRbeta repertoires from subjects exposed to, actively infected with, or recovered from COVID-19 were included in the dataset. The repertoires were released in a freely available public database meant as a resource for research on the immune response to SARS-CoV-2. Samples came from the ongoing ImmuneRACE study (first 160 participants) plus 1,254 subjects from 6 global collaborators. Sample metadata almost always included a de-identified subject ID, COVID-19 status, age in years and sex. Where HLA class I and class II types were available, the types were taken from metadata supplied by the sample provider, not from assay-based typing. Points the paper makes about the study in general: Clinical and demographic metadata were provided uncurated, with the amount varying by source and participant.

A note on this clone: The antigen this receptor binds is unknown. No base qualities exist here, and no much larger clone lies one base off it.

V loses 3 bases, J loses 4 bases, and the germline ends lie 18 bases apart. The CDR3 spans 16 residues, from the cysteine through the phenylalanine. The kept DNA is CDR3 alone, 48 bases in frame from the first base. Via the germline V gene (reference sequence), CDR1 is LNHDA and CDR2 SQIVND. Each collaborating institution followed its own protocols to collect whole blood in K2EDTA tubes. For TCRbeta analysis, collaborator samples were shipped as frozen whole blood, as isolated PBMCs, or as DNA extracted from either sample type. The immunoSEQ Assay, a bias-controlled multiplex PCR, was used to amplify TCRbeta CDR3 regions from genomic DNA. As for the authors' bioinformatics: The number of nucleated cells in each sample was estimated by amplification of reference gene primers within the assay. To quantify the absolute abundance of each unique TCRbeta CDR3 rearrangement, sequence reads were collapsed and filtered. For each sample, productive Simpson clonality was calculated as the square root of Simpson's diversity index over productive rearrangements. As stored in TCRdb, this immuneACCESS dataset retains in-frame rearrangements with V and J assigned. A fraction of the clones does not appear; measured against another copy, unresolved V genes explain less than half of the discrepancy, and the remainder lacks a known reason. The V and J calls and clone size were taken over from that table, and D and trimming were inferred from the DNA. For this sample the table gives fewer than 110,000 clones, of which about 80% were detected only once. The ten most abundant clones make up over 4% of the sample.

The receptor was isolated from a man aged 65-85 years with acute or convalescent COVID-19. The chain employs TRBV19 and TRBJ2-5; confidence is insufficient to name the D gene. Sequencing was performed on peripheral blood. This receptor carries the CDR3 CASSMSLSEALETQYF. Here is the DNA: TGTGCCAGTAGTATGTCGCTATCAGAAGCGTTAGAGACCCAGTACTTC.